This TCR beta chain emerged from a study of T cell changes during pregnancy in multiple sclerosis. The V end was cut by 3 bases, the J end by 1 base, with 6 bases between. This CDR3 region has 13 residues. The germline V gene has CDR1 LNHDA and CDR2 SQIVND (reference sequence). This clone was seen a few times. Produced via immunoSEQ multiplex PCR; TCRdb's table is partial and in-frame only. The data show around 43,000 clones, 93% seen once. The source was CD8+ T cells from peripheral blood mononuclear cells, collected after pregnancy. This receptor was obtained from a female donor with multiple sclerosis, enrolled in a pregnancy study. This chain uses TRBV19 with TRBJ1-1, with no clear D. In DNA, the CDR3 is TGTGCCAGTAGTATGTCAGGGAACACTGAAGCTTTCTTT. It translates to CASSMSGNTEAFF.